The 32 T cell receptor beta chains below come from one sample, sequenced in a study of blood T cell repertoires in COVID-19. Data came from immunoSEQ multiplex PCR; TCRdb stores just in-frame clones and leaves some out. In the table there are some 340,000 clones, about 89% of which are singletons. Sequencing was carried out using PBMCs or T cells enriched from blood (not recorded which). The origin of the receptors is a woman aged 30 to 39 who had recovered from COVID-19.

This clone appeared a few times. The chain has TRBV24-1 and TRBJ2-1; the match to TRBD2 covers 8 bases. The V gene end was trimmed by 6 bases and the J gene end by 5 bases; junction bases not matched to a gene: 8. CDR1 KGHDR and CDR2 SFDVKD come from the germline V gene. This CDR3 has 15 amino acids. CDR3 nucleotide sequence: TGTGCCACCAGTAGGCAGGTAGCGGGGAACAATGAGCAGTTCTTC. The encoded protein is CATSRQVAGNNEQFF.

This clone was seen a few times. The V gene is TRBV5-4, the J gene TRBJ2-3; TRBD2 aligns across 13 bases. CDR1 and CDR2 (germline): SGHNT, YYREEE (reference sequence). Trimming cost V 4 bases and J 0 bases; bases outside gene matches: 5. The CDR3 sequence is 17 residues long. Here the CDR3 reads CASSRGLAGVSTDTQYF. The CDR3 DNA reads TGTGCCAGCAGCAGAGGACTAGCGGGGGTGAGCACAGATACGCAGTATTTT.

J is TRBJ1-5 and V is TRBV2; perhaps TRBD1 as D (6 bases). There are 13 residues in the CDR3. Germline CDR1 reads SNHLY; CDR2 reads FYNNEI. Trimming left V 8 bases short and J 7 bases short, with 15 bases between. The CDR3 DNA sequence: TGTGCCAGCTGCCGGGACACTGGGCAGCCCCAGCATTTT. This translates into CASCRDTGQPQHF.

This chain links TRBV5-1 with TRBJ2-1; TRBD1 matches 8 bases. Germline-derived CDR1 and CDR2 are SGHRS and YFSETQ. The CDR3 loop spans 17 amino acids. Trimming at V came to 5 bases and at J to 6 bases, leaving 16 bases not matched to a gene. This CDR3 is CASRAGSGQGGINEQFF. The DNA of the CDR3 is TGCGCCAGCAGGGCAGGCTCTGGACAGGGAGGTATCAATGAGCAGTTCTTC.

The rearrangement joins TRBV4-3 to TRBJ1-1, with D uncertain. This CDR3 is built from 15 residues. The V gene's germline CDR1 is LGHNA and CDR2 YSLEER. Trimming removed 0 bases at V and 5 bases at J, with 13 bases between. The CDR3 DNA is TGCGCCAGCAGCCAAGATCAAGGTGAGGGAACTGAAGCTTTCTTT. Its translation: CASSQDQGEGTEAFF.

The chain joins TRBV29-1 to TRBJ2-4; 8 bases line up with TRBD1. V shed 8 bases, J shed 7 bases, and the junction held 4 bases outside the gene matches. The CDR3 spans 11 residues. Germline V gene lookup returns CDR1 SQVTM and CDR2 ANQGSEA. CDR3 amino acids: CSCQGANIQYF. In DNA, the CDR3 is TGCAGCTGTCAGGGGGCCAACATTCAGTACTTC.

The genes are TRBV7-3 and TRBJ2-3; the match to TRBD2 covers 15 bases. The CDR3 runs to 20 residues. V dropped 1 base and J dropped 0; count of bases not matched to a gene: 8. The germline gives CDR1 SGHTA, CDR2 FQGTGA. CDR3 coding DNA: TGTGCCAGCAGCTTAATGGGGACTAGCGGGGGGCCTACTAGCACAGATACGCAGTATTTT. Its protein product is CASSLMGTSGGPTSTDTQYF.

The genes are TRBV6-5 and TRBJ2-1, with D possibly matching TRBD1 (6 bases). Trimming removed 6 bases from V and 5 bases from J, with 17 bases in between. The CDR3 totals 15 residues. Germline CDR1 MNHEY, CDR2 SVGAGI. The CDR3 reads CASRKTQTGHNEQFF. The CDR3, as DNA: TGTGCCAGCAGGAAAACTCAGACAGGCCACAATGAGCAGTTCTTC.

The chain is built from TRBV7-8 and TRBJ1-2, with TRBD1 matching over 7 bases. This CDR3 has 15 amino acids. CDR1 is SGHVS, CDR2 FQNEAQ, per germline. The J segment lost 0 bases and the V segment lost 7 bases, leaving 8 bases of the junction unmatched. CDR3 sequence reads: CASTFLDRTNYGYTF. The DNA of the CDR3 is TGTGCCAGCACCTTTCTGGACAGGACTAACTATGGCTACACCTTC.

The chain joins TRBV19 to TRBJ2-1, with a weak D call TRBD2 (5 bases). The ends were cut back, 6 bases at V and 9 bases at J, with 21 bases in the middle. This CDR3 comprises 15 residues. Per germline, CDR1 LNHDA and CDR2 SQIVND (reference sequence). The CDR3 loop reads CASRVTGSLTVEQFF. CDR3 nucleotide sequence: TGTGCCAGTAGGGTTACGGGGAGTCTGACGGTTGAGCAGTTCTTC.

J is TRBJ2-1 and V is TRBV19; 9 bases are shared with TRBD2. This CDR3 is built from 19 residues. Germline V gene data show CDR1 as LNHDA and CDR2 as SQIVND (reference sequence). J gave up 0 bases and V 3 bases, and 12 bases lay outside the gene matches. CDR3 in amino acids: CASSILLAGEPSSYNEQFF. The CDR3 DNA sequence: TGTGCCAGTAGTATTTTGTTAGCGGGGGAACCGAGCTCCTACAATGAGCAGTTCTTC.

This clone was recorded only once. The chain joins TRBV19 to TRBJ1-2; 9 bases agree with TRBD1. The germline CDR1 and CDR2 sequences are LNHDA and SQIVND (reference sequence). The length of the CDR3 is 15 residues. The trim removed 6 bases at V and 7 bases at J, leaving 12 bases unmatched. CDR3 nucleotides: TGTGCCAGTAGCCGCCGGACAGGGGTTTGGAGTGGCTACACCTTC. Translation gives CASSRRTGVWSGYTF. The full variable domain, rest sourced from reference TRBV19 and TRBJ1-2, is DGGITQSPKYLFRKEGQNVTLSCEQNLNHDAMYWYRQDPGQGLRLIYYSQIVNDFQKGDIAEGYSVSREKKESFPLTVTSAQKNPTAFYLCASSRRTGVWSGYTFGSGTRLTVV.

The chain has TRBV5-1 and TRBJ1-5; D gene unclear. Germline V gene data show CDR1 as SGHRS and CDR2 as YFSETQ. V was trimmed by 0 bases and J by 2 bases, leaving 9 bases between them. This CDR3 spans 15 amino acids. In DNA, the CDR3 is TGCGCCAGCAGCTTGGCTCCCGGGGGCAATCAGCCCCAGCATTTT. Its translation: CASSLAPGGNQPQHF.

The genes are TRBV5-4 and TRBJ1-2; 7 bases map to TRBD1. V shed 4 bases, J shed 4 bases, and the junction held 10 bases outside the gene matches. Per the germline V gene, CDR1 is SGHNT and CDR2 is YYREEE (reference sequence). The CDR3 has 15 residues. CDR3 sequence reads: CASSAHRGEGYGYTF. CDR3 coding DNA: TGTGCCAGCAGCGCCCACAGGGGAGAGGGCTATGGCTACACCTTC.

The rearrangement uses TRBV5-1 and TRBJ2-5; D is possibly TRBD1 (5 bases). V lost 2 bases to trimming and J lost 2 bases, with 10 bases between them. The CDR3 runs to 14 residues. Germline CDR1 reads SGHRS; CDR2 reads YFSETQ. The CDR3 reads CASSFGRVQETQYF. CDR3 nucleotides: TGCGCCAGCAGCTTTGGCAGGGTACAAGAGACCCAGTACTTC. The variable domain in full, with the rest retrieved from reference TRBV5-1 and TRBJ2-5, is KAGVTQTPRYLIKTRGQQVTLSCSPISGHRSVSWYQQTPGQGLQFLFEYFSETQRNKGNFPGRFSGRQFSNSRSEMNVSTLELGDSALYLCASSFGRVQETQYFGPGTRLLVL.

The chain couples TRBV19 to TRBJ2-3, with 13 bases that match TRBD2. The germline V gene has CDR1 LNHDA and CDR2 SQIVND (reference sequence). With 4 bases clipped from V and 5 bases from J, the junction kept 6 bases outside the gene matches. This CDR3 spans 16 amino acids. The CDR3 protein is CASSTLAGGPVDTQYF. The CDR3 bases are TGTGCCAGTAGTACACTAGCGGGGGGGCCTGTAGATACGCAGTATTTT. Combining the CDR3 with reference TRBV19 and TRBJ2-3 gives the whole variable domain DGGITQSPKYLFRKEGQNVTLSCEQNLNHDAMYWYRQDPGQGLRLIYYSQIVNDFQKGDIAEGYSVSREKKESFPLTVTSAQKNPTAFYLCASSTLAGGPVDTQYFGPGTRLTVL.

The chain recombines TRBV3-1 (or the pseudogene TRBV3-2) with TRBJ1-2; 8 nucleotides line up with TRBD1. From germline, CDR1 is LGHDT and CDR2 YNNKEL (reference sequence). J lost 5 bases, V lost 4 bases, and 9 bases had no gene match. The CDR3 loop spans 15 amino acids. CDR3 in amino acids: CASSPRTGTGYGYTF. CDR3 nucleotide sequence: TGTGCCAGCAGCCCACGGACCGGGACAGGATATGGCTACACCTTC.

The chain links TRBV19 to TRBJ1-6, with 9 bases that match TRBD1. Germline loops: CDR1 LNHDA, CDR2 SQIVND (reference sequence). V lost 3 bases, J lost 10 bases, and 10 bases stayed unmatched. CDR3 length: 16 residues. The CDR3 reads CASSMLRNRGQSPLHF. CDR3 bases: TGTGCCAGTAGTATGTTACGGAACAGGGGGCAGTCACCCCTCCACTTT.

This clone was picked up one time. This specimen includes other DNA sequences encoding the same CDR3. The V call is TRBV7-2, the J call TRBJ1-3; D unresolved. Looked up from germline, CDR1 is SGHTA and CDR2 is FQGNSA. V was cut by 5 bases and J by 0 bases, with 8 bases left in between. The CDR3 covers 14 residues. As DNA, the CDR3 is TGTGCCAGCAGCCCGGGTACCTCTGGAAACACCATATATTTT. Protein product: CASSPGTSGNTIYF.

Written as DNA, the CDR3 is TGTGCCAGCAGTTTAGGGACTAGCGGGGGGGCCCATACGCAGTATTTT. It specifies CASSLGTSGGAHTQYF. V and J are TRBV27 and TRBJ2-3; 16 bases fit TRBD2. J lost 7 bases, V lost 2 bases, and 3 bases had no gene match. This CDR3 comprises 16 residues. Germline CDR1 MNHEY, CDR2 SMNVEV (reference sequence).

On this clone itself: This same CDR3 is encoded by further DNA sequences in the sample. The chain links TRBV10-3 to TRBJ1-2; tentative D call: TRBD1 (6 bases). Germline V lookup: CDR1 ENHRY, CDR2 SYGVKD. The CDR3 runs 13 residues. The ends were cut back, 2 bases at V and 4 bases at J, with 8 bases in the middle. The CDR3 loop reads CAISEGQSYGYTF. The CDR3, as DNA: TGTGCCATCAGTGAGGGACAGAGCTATGGCTACACCTTC.

V usage is TRBV11-2 and J usage is TRBJ1-3; D is undetermined. This CDR3 contains 16 residues. CDR1 and CDR2 (germline): SGHAT, FQNNGV. V was clipped by 4 bases and J by 0 bases, with 13 bases between them. CDR3 nucleotide sequence: TGTGCCAGCAGCTCGGAGGGTTACCTCTCTGGAAACACCATATATTTT. This sequence encodes CASSSEGYLSGNTIYF.

The rearrangement joins TRBV19 to TRBJ1-2; 10 bases are a match to TRBD1. From germline, CDR1 is LNHDA and CDR2 SQIVND (reference sequence). CDR3 length equals 14 residues. J gave up 3 bases and V 5 bases, and 3 bases lay outside the gene matches. In DNA, the CDR3 is TGTGCCAGTAGTTCGACAGGGGGCTACTATGGCTACACCTTC. Translating it yields CASSSTGGYYGYTF.

V usage is TRBV9 and J usage is TRBJ1-2; 7 bases match TRBD1. The length of the CDR3 is 12 residues. Germline-derived CDR1 and CDR2 are SGDLS and YYNGEE. With V trimmed by 5 bases and J by 6 bases, 4 bases remained unmatched. The CDR3 DNA is TGTGCCAGCAGGAAAGGGGGCGATGGCTACACCTTC. Translation: CASRKGGDGYTF.

The chain employs TRBV18 and TRBJ1-1; possibly TRBD1 for D (6 bases). Germline CDR1 is KGHSH and CDR2 is LQKENI. The V gene lost 3 bases and the J gene lost 5 bases, with 19 bases spanning the gap. The CDR3 extends over 16 amino acids. The CDR3 loop reads CASSPRQAPQATEAFF. CDR3 bases: TGTGCCAGCTCACCGAGACAGGCTCCCCAGGCGACTGAAGCTTTCTTT.

The V gene is TRBV5-1, the J gene TRBJ2-7, with D unclear. V dropped 0 bases and J dropped 3 bases, with 10 bases sitting between them. Germline V gives CDR1 SGHRS, CDR2 YFSETQ. The CDR3 spans 14 residues. The CDR3 loop reads CASSLVDGVYEQYF. For the CDR3, the DNA is TGCGCCAGCAGCTTGGTAGACGGAGTCTACGAGCAGTACTTC.

This clone came up a few times. This chain uses TRBV5-6 with TRBJ1-2; unclear D gene. Germline CDR1 reads SGHDT; CDR2 reads YYEEEE. The CDR3 runs to 15 residues. V lost 0 bases and J lost 4, with 13 bases in between. The CDR3 loop is CASSLAGAASYGYTF. The CDR3 coding sequence is TGTGCCAGCAGCTTGGCCGGCGCGGCGAGCTATGGCTACACCTTC.

The V and J genes are TRBV5-5 and TRBJ2-6, with D possibly matching TRBD1 (6 bases). Germline assignment: CDR1 SGHKS and CDR2 YYEKEE (reference sequence). The CDR3 contains 16 residues. The V and J ends lost 4 bases and 0 bases respectively, with 11 bases between them. The CDR3 here is CASSVVGGSGANVLTF. The CDR3 DNA sequence: TGTGCCAGCAGCGTGGTAGGGGGCTCTGGGGCCAACGTCCTGACTTTC. The variable domain in full, completed from reference TRBV5-5 and TRBJ2-6, reads DAGVTQSPTHLIKTRGQQVTLRCSPISGHKSVSWYQQVLGQGPQFIFQYYEKEERGRGNFPDRFSARQFPNYSSELNVNALLLGDSALYLCASSVVGGSGANVLTFGAGSRLTVL.

This clone appeared a few times. The genes are TRBV19 and TRBJ1-1; tentative D call: TRBD1 (6 bases). CDR3 length: 15 amino acids. Germline values: CDR1 LNHDA, CDR2 SQIVND (reference sequence). V shed 3 bases and J shed 2 bases, with 13 bases lying between them. The CDR3 here is CASSIWGRRNTEAFF. CDR3 DNA: TGTGCCAGTAGTATTTGGGGGCGGCGAAACACTGAAGCTTTCTTT.

The rearrangement uses TRBV6-1 and TRBJ1-6; 7 nucleotides match TRBD1. CDR1 MNHNS and CDR2 SASEGT come from the germline V gene. The CDR3 is made up of 15 amino acids. The trim removed 1 base at V and 3 bases at J, leaving 0 bases unmatched. The CDR3 region has the DNA TGTGCCAGCAGTGAAGGGACAGGCTATAATTCACCCCTCCACTTT. Amino acids: CASSEGTGYNSPLHF.

The V call is TRBV5-4, the J call TRBJ2-2; TRBD1 matches 7 bases. V gave up 5 bases and J gave up 6 bases; unmatched junction bases: 7. The germline CDR1 and CDR2 sequences are SGHNT and YYREEE (reference sequence). This CDR3 has 14 residues. Here the CDR3 reads CASRYGTAPGELFF. In DNA, the CDR3 is TGTGCCAGCAGATACGGGACAGCACCCGGGGAGCTGTTTTTT.

The chain links TRBV6-5 to TRBJ1-1, with D possibly TRBD1 on 5 matching bases. Germline-derived CDR1 and CDR2 are MNHEY and SVGAGI. Deletions cut 0 bases from V and 0 bases from J, with 8 bases between. CDR3 length: 15 amino acids. The CDR3 nucleotides read TGTGCCAGCAGTTACTCTCCAGGGATGAACACTGAAGCTTTCTTT. Translated, it gives CASSYSPGMNTEAFF.